One sample yielded the 30 T cell receptor beta chains listed below, sequenced in a study of blood T cells in healthy people across ages. Next came a second PCR, run for roughly 6 to 11 cycles, which used a sample-barcoded 5' primer along with a J-beta primer mix. TCRdb reprocessed the 5' RACE reads via MiXCR and lists one record per CDR3 protein. This table has some 700,000 distinct CDR3 sequences, approximately 39% appearing once. The sequenced sample was blood. The receptors stem from a woman between 55 and 75 years old in good health.

This clonotype was found once. This sequence joins TRBV29-1 and TRBJ2-7; 9 bases fit TRBD1. The CDR3 runs to 14 residues. Germline lookup yields CDR1 SQVTM and CDR2 ANQGSEA. Trimming at V came to 4 bases and at J to 1 base, leaving 5 bases not matched to a gene. The CDR3: CSVASGTGSYEQYF. The DNA of the CDR3 is TGCAGCGTTGCCTCCGGGACAGGGTCCTACGAGCAGTACTTC.

For this clonotype: One end of the junction varies from germline; a read error may be responsible. The V and J genes are TRBV6-6 and TRBJ2-3; weak D call: TRBD2 (7 bases). This CDR3 region has 15 residues. Germline-derived CDR1 and CDR2 are MNHNY and SVGAGI (reference sequence). In nucleotides, the CDR3 is TGTGCCAGCAGTCCCGCCGGGGGGCAAAGGGATACGCAGAATTTT. It yields the protein CASSPAGGQRDTQNF.

V and J are TRBV28 and TRBJ1-1, with 9 bases fitting TRBD1. Germline CDR1 and CDR2: MDHEN and SYDVKM. J lost 2 bases, V lost 7 bases, and 5 bases had no gene match. The CDR3 runs to 14 residues. For the CDR3, the DNA is TGTGCCAGCAACACAGGGGGCATTAACACTGAAGCTTTCTTT. Its protein is CASNTGGINTEAFF.

This clonotype was counted between two and nine times. The chain joins TRBV24-1 to TRBJ2-1; D is possibly TRBD1 (6 bases). V shed 4 bases and J shed 0 bases, with 12 bases lying between them. The CDR3 contains 16 residues. Per germline, CDR1 KGHDR and CDR2 SFDVKD. Here the CDR3 reads CATSDPRGGSYNEQFF. In DNA form, the CDR3 reads TGTGCCACCAGTGACCCGAGAGGGGGCTCCTACAATGAGCAGTTCTTC.

This clonotype occurred a few times. The V gene is TRBV4-1, the J gene TRBJ2-7, with D possibly called TRBD1 or TRBD2 (5 bases each). Germline assignment: CDR1 MGHRA and CDR2 YSYEKL. CDR3 length equals 15 residues. The germline V and J ends were trimmed by 0 bases and 5 bases, with 14 bases remaining between them. CDR3 sequence: CASSQEKDWDHEQYF. The CDR3 bases are TGCGCCAGCAGCCAAGAAAAGGACTGGGACCACGAGCAGTACTTC.

The V and J genes are TRBV7-8 and TRBJ2-1; D uncertain. This CDR3 is built from 15 residues. Germline V gene lookup returns CDR1 SGHVS and CDR2 FQNEAQ. V was clipped by 2 bases and J by 0 bases, with 8 bases between them. The CDR3 spells CASSLMGSSYNEQFF. Written as DNA, the CDR3 is TGTGCCAGCAGCTTAATGGGATCCTCCTACAATGAGCAGTTCTTC.

There are a few counts of this clonotype. V usage is TRBV2 and J usage is TRBJ1-1, with a weak D call TRBD1 (5 bases). The V end lost 6 bases, the J end lost 3 bases, and 8 bases lay between the germline ends. There are 12 residues in the CDR3. In germline, CDR1 is SNHLY, CDR2 FYNNEI. This chain's CDR3 is CASSRVDTEAFF. In nucleotides, the CDR3 is TGTGCCAGCAGCAGGGTAGACACTGAAGCTTTCTTT.

The J gene is TRBJ1-2, the V gene TRBV14; no reliable D call. V was trimmed by 5 bases and J by 8 bases, leaving 9 bases between them. This CDR3 is built from 11 residues. CDR1 SGHDN and CDR2 FVKESK come from the germline V gene. CDR3 in amino acids: CASSKDGGYTF. DNA of the CDR3: TGTGCCAGCAGCAAGGATGGAGGCTACACCTTC.

This clonotype has only a few counts. CDR3 loop: CASSERRGGKETQYF. CDR3 coding DNA: TGTGCCAGCAGTGAACGACGCGGGGGGAAAGAGACCCAGTACTTC. The chain uses TRBV2 and TRBJ2-5; 8 positions agree with TRBD2. This CDR3 is built from 15 residues. V was clipped by 2 bases and J by 3 bases; unmatched bases: 5. Germline-derived CDR1 and CDR2 are SNHLY and FYNNEI.

The rearrangement links TRBV13 to TRBJ2-7, with no clear D. Germline CDR1 and CDR2: PRHDT and FYEKMQ (reference sequence). Trimming removed 2 bases from V and 0 bases from J, with 11 bases in between. The CDR3 is made up of 15 amino acids. This CDR3 reads CASSLSQASSYEQYF. The CDR3 region has the DNA TGTGCCAGCAGCTTATCCCAAGCGAGCTCCTACGAGCAGTACTTC.

This clonotype has at least ten counts. The genes are TRBV29-1 and TRBJ2-1; the match to TRBD2 covers 7 bases. The CDR3 covers 15 residues. J gave up 0 bases and V 6 bases, and 8 bases lay outside the gene matches. Germline CDR1 and CDR2: SQVTM and ANQGSEA. The CDR3 protein is CSVGAGFSSYNEQFF. Here the CDR3 DNA reads TGCAGCGTGGGAGCGGGGTTTAGCTCCTACAATGAGCAGTTCTTC.

The table lists this clonotype with a few counts. The chain is built from TRBV5-1 and TRBJ2-7, with TRBD1 as a possible D gene (5 bases). Trimming pared 0 bases from V and 7 bases from J, leaving 14 bases between. The CDR3 contains 14 residues. Germline CDR1 is SGHRS and CDR2 is YFSETQ. The CDR3 reads CASSLDRPAGEQYF. The CDR3 coding sequence is TGCGCCAGCAGCTTGGACAGGCCCGCTGGAGAGCAGTACTTC. Combining the CDR3 with reference TRBV5-1 and TRBJ2-7 gives the whole variable domain KAGVTQTPRYLIKTRGQQVTLSCSPISGHRSVSWYQQTPGQGLQFLFEYFSETQRNKGNFPGRFSGRQFSNSRSEMNVSTLELGDSALYLCASSLDRPAGEQYFGPGTRLTVT.

A note on this clonotype: A much more abundant neighbour one base away suggests this may be a read error. The rearrangement joins TRBV7-3 to TRBJ2-7; D is unresolved. The CDR3 is 10 amino acids. Germline CDR1 reads SGHTA; CDR2 reads FQGTGA. Between the trimmed V and J ends, which lost 6 bases and 3 bases, there was a span of 3 bases. CDR3 sequence reads: CASRYYEQYF. In DNA, the CDR3 is TGTGCCAGCAGGTACTACGAGCAGTACTTC.

This clonotype was observed a handful of times. This chain links TRBV12-3 or TRBV12-4 with TRBJ2-3; TRBD1 or TRBD2 may be the D gene (5 bases each). Trimming removed 7 bases from V and 3 bases from J, with 20 bases in between. CDR3 size: 16 residues. The CDR3 DNA follows: TGTGCCAGCACCCCCACTGCAACGGGACGGACAGATACGCAGTATTTT. It codes for CASTPTATGRTDTQYF.

On this clonotype itself: One end of the junction is discordant with germline, which a read error may explain. The V and J genes are TRBV7-2 and TRBJ2-3; D uncertain. Per germline, CDR1 SGHTA and CDR2 FQGNSA. This CDR3 region has 14 residues. CDR3 loop: CVSSLVPSTDTQYF. CDR3 sequence (DNA): TGTGTCAGCAGCTTGGTGCCGAGCACAGATACGCAGTATTTT.

This clonotype came up a few times. The CDR3 loop is CASSPGTEGSGNTIYF. CDR3 sequence (DNA): TGTGCCAGCAGTCCCGGGACGGAGGGGTCTGGAAACACCATATATTTT. The rearrangement links TRBV12-3 or TRBV12-4 to TRBJ1-3, with D perhaps TRBD1 (5 bases). V shed 5 bases and J shed 1 base, with 15 bases lying between them. CDR3 length: 16 amino acids.

The chain carries TRBV18 and TRBJ2-7; 7 bases match TRBD2. Trimming cost V 0 bases and J 3 bases; bases outside gene matches: 2. Per germline, CDR1 KGHSH and CDR2 LQKENI. The CDR3 is 14 residues long. DNA of the CDR3: TGTGCCAGCTCACCACCGAGCGGGATCTACGAGCAGTACTTC. This sequence encodes CASSPPSGIYEQYF. Full variable domain (missing parts from reference TRBV18 and TRBJ2-7): NAGVMQNPRHLVRRRGQEARLRCSPMKGHSHVYWYRQLPEEGLKFMVYLQKENIIDESGMPKERFSAEFPKEGPSILRIQQVVRGDSAAYFCASSPPSGIYEQYFGPGTRLTVT.

The chain has TRBV2 and TRBJ2-3; D unclear. CDR3 length: 15 amino acids. The V gene lost 2 bases and the J gene lost 0 bases, with 9 bases spanning the gap. CDR1 is SNHLY and CDR2 is FYNNEI in the germline V gene. DNA of the CDR3: TGTGCCAGCAGTGAAAGGGCGTCTAGCACAGATACGCAGTATTTT. It is translated as CASSERASSTDTQYF.

This chain joins TRBV5-1 and TRBJ2-7; tentatively, D is TRBD1 (5 bases). The CDR3 length is 15 residues. V lost 0 bases and J 7 bases, leaving 17 bases between the germline ends. Germline V gene sequence: CDR1 SGHRS, CDR2 YFSETQ. The CDR3 loop is CASSLEGGAGKEQYF. The CDR3 nucleotides are TGCGCCAGCAGCTTGGAAGGTGGGGCAGGGAAGGAGCAGTACTTC.

The chain carries TRBV12-3 or TRBV12-4 and TRBJ2-2; tentative D call: TRBD1 (6 bases). The V and J ends lost 8 bases and 7 bases respectively, with 11 bases between them. This CDR3 has 12 amino acids. CDR3 in DNA: TGTGCCAGCTCCCAGGGGAGCGGGGAGCTGTTTTTT. This sequence encodes CASSQGSGELFF.

This clonotype was seen repeatedly, ten times or more. A much bigger clone sits one base away, suggesting this may be a read error. The chain carries TRBV11-1 and TRBJ1-3; D remains unclear. The CDR3 has 15 residues. CDR1 SGHAT and CDR2 FQDESV come from the germline V gene (reference sequence). Trimming took off 0 bases at V and 4 bases at J, with 10 bases between the two ends. The CDR3 spells CASSLARTEGNTIYF. DNA for the CDR3: TGTGCCAGCAGCTTAGCGCGGACGGAAGGAAACACCATATATTTT.

V gene TRBV15 combines with J gene TRBJ2-5, with no clear D. The last part of the DNA fits TRBJ2-7 better; the J call may be wrong. Germline V gene data show CDR1 as LNHNV and CDR2 as YYDKDF (reference sequence). The CDR3 runs to 15 residues. The CDR3 here is CATSRDRSEAYEQYF. The CDR3 nucleotides read TGTGCCACCAGCAGAGATAGGTCAGAAGCCTACGAGCAGTACTTC.

The rearrangement joins TRBV4-2 to TRBJ1-4; TRBD1 might be the D (5 bases). In germline, CDR1 is LGHNA, CDR2 YNFKEQ. V was pared by 3 bases and J by 4 bases, with 12 bases between. The CDR3 runs 15 residues. The CDR3 sequence: CASSHQDGHNEKLFF. CDR3 nucleotides: TGTGCCAGCAGCCATCAGGACGGACATAATGAAAAACTGTTTTTT.

The rearrangement links TRBV2 to TRBJ2-7, with 8 bases lining up with TRBD1. This CDR3 has 15 residues. Germline CDR1 reads SNHLY; CDR2 reads FYNNEI. The J segment lost 0 bases and the V segment lost 2 bases, leaving 3 bases of the junction unmatched. The CDR3 coding sequence is TGTGCCAGCAGTGAAAGGGACAGGTTCTCCTACGAGCAGTACTTC. Amino acid sequence: CASSERDRFSYEQYF. The full variable domain, rest sourced from reference TRBV2 and TRBJ2-7, is EPEVTQTPSHQVTQMGQEVILRCVPISNHLYFYWYRQILGQKVEFLVSFYNNEISEKSEIFDDQFSVERPDGSNFTLKIRSTKLEDSAMYFCASSERDRFSYEQYFGPGTRLTVT.

The chain employs TRBV3-1 and TRBJ1-2; TRBD1 aligns across 8 bases. The ends lost 0 bases at V and 5 bases at J; junction bases unmatched: 8. The germline CDR1 and CDR2 sequences are LGHDT and YNNKEL (reference sequence). CDR3 length: 16 residues. CDR3 sequence: CASSQEGRGRGYGYTF. As DNA, the CDR3 is TGTGCCAGCAGCCAAGAAGGCAGGGGGCGAGGGTATGGCTACACCTTC.

The chain carries TRBV6-5 and TRBJ2-5; a weak D match, TRBD1 (5 bases). The DNA matches TRBJ2-7 better at its end, which makes the J call doubtful. This CDR3 is built from 14 residues. Per the germline V gene, CDR1 is MNHEY and CDR2 is SVGAGI. CDR3 coding DNA: TGTGCCAGCAGTTACACGACAGAGGCCCTCGAGCAGTACTTC. Its protein is CASSYTTEALEQYF.

The table lists this clonotype with a few counts. The CDR3 loop reads CASSLRVGGTFRGVTDTQYF. In nucleotides, the CDR3 is TGTGCCAGCAGCTTACGGGTTGGTGGGACCTTTCGCGGGGTCACAGATACGCAGTATTTT. J is TRBJ2-3 and V is TRBV7-9, with D possibly being TRBD2 (6 bases). CDR1 and CDR2 (germline): SEHNR, FQNEAQ (reference sequence). The CDR3 totals 20 residues. Trimming removed 2 bases from V and 2 bases from J, with 26 bases in between. Full variable domain (missing parts from reference TRBV7-9 and TRBJ2-3): DTGVSQNPRHKITKRGQNVTFRCDPISEHNRLYWYRQTLGQGPEFLTYFQNEAQLEKSRLLSDRFSAERPKGSFSTLEIQRTEQGDSAMYLCASSLRVGGTFRGVTDTQYFGPGTRLTVL.

Only one count was recorded for this clonotype. V is TRBV27 and J is TRBJ2-1; the D gene is possibly TRBD2 (5 bases). The length of the CDR3 is 15 residues. Germline CDR1 is MNHEY and CDR2 is SMNVEV (reference sequence). Trimming pared 4 bases from V and 1 base from J, leaving 11 bases between. The CDR3 DNA follows: TGTGCCAGCAGTTGGCTAACGGGATCCTACAATGAGCAGTTCTTC. This translates into CASSWLTGSYNEQFF.

The V gene is TRBV20-1, the J gene TRBJ2-1, with D unclear. Germline V gives CDR1 DFQATT, CDR2 SNEGSKA (reference sequence). This CDR3 spans 13 amino acids. Trimming left V 4 bases short and J 0 bases short, with 7 bases between. CDR3 sequence reads: CSANDGSYNEQFF. DNA of the CDR3: TGCAGTGCTAACGATGGCTCCTACAATGAGCAGTTCTTC.

The V call is TRBV14, the J call TRBJ1-6, with 10 bases that match TRBD1. This CDR3 region has 15 residues. CDR1 is SGHDN and CDR2 is FVKESK in the germline V gene. V shed 5 bases, J shed 10 bases, and the junction held 8 bases outside the gene matches. The DNA for the CDR3 is TGTGCCAGCAGCAGACAGGGGGCGATGAGATCACCCCTCCACTTT. Its protein product is CASSRQGAMRSPLHF.